This T cell receptor (beta chain) was documented in a study of identical twins. TCRdb recomputed calls from the 5' RACE reads with MiXCR, one row per CDR3 protein. The sample includes around 450,000 distinct CDR3 sequences, 12% to 15% of them seen just once. This clonotype came up many times. Trimming shortened V by 2 bases and J by 6 bases, and 5 bases separated the two germline ends. The CDR3 spans 12 residues. CDR1 and CDR2 (germline): SGHKS, YYEKEE (reference sequence). Healthy Caucasians made up all donors. The same data also went into a second study, on yellow fever vaccine responses in identical twins.

The sample consisted of CD4+ T cells sorted from blood. The chain joins TRBV5-5 to TRBJ2-2; D remains unclear. This receptor was obtained from a young woman in good health. In DNA, the CDR3 is TGTGCCAGCAGCTTTCAGTCCGGGGAGCTGTTTTTT. Its translation is CASSFQSGELFF.